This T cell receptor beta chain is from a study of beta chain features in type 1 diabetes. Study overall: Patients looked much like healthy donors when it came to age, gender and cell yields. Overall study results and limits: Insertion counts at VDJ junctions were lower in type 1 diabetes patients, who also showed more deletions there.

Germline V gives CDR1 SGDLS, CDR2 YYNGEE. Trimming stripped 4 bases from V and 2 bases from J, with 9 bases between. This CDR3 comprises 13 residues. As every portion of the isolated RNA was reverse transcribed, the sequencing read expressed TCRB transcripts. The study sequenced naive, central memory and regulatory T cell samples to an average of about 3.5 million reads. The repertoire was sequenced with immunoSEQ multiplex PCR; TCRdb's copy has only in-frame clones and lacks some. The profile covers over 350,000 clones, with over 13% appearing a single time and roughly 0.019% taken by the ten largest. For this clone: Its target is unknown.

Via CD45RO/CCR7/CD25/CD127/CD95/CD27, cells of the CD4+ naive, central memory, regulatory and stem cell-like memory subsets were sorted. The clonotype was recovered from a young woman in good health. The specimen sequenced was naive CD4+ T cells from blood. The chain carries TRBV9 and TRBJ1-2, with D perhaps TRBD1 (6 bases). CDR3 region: CASSPDRNYGYTF. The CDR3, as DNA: TGTGCCAGCAGCCCCGACAGGAACTATGGCTACACCTTC.